Listed here is a single TCR beta chain. There is no known antigen for this receptor. Per-nucleotide qualities are absent, and no much larger clonotype sits a single base away. Library preparation employed the immunoSEQ multiplex PCR assay. T-cell receptor beta chain repertoire sequencing was carried out together with a 770-gene immune expression panel. The clones in this table, taken by TCRdb from immuneACCESS, are in-frame only. Not every clone is retained; where verified, under half of the shortfall comes from an unresolved V gene, and the cause of the rest is unknown. Across this sample there are about 2,700 clones, with 75% to 85% seen only once. 4.5% to 6% of the sample is taken by the ten largest. The cohort comprised about 41 patients with surgically resected non-small-cell lung cancer who had both primary tumor and brain metastasis specimens. The tumor specimens used were formalin-fixed, paraffin-embedded tissues taken from archives.

The data originate from a study of brain metastases from non-small cell lung cancer (dated by TCRdb to about 2019). As for the study more broadly: The study profiled the immune microenvironment of paired resected primary tumors and brain metastases from non-small-cell lung cancer patients.

The full study reports these points: Lower T-cell infiltration was exhibited by brain metastases compared with primary tumors (P < 0.001). Paired brain metastases and primary tumors largely shared TCR repertoires, although T-cell densities in the metastases were sparse. T-cell clones appeared expanded in around two thirds of brain metastases relative to the matched primary tumors.

V loses 5 bases of germline sequence and J loses 4 bases, and the interval between the two ends is 9 bases. The CDR3 sequence holds 12 residues, the cysteine and phenylalanine included. The entry retains the CDR3 DNA only, 36 bases that are in frame from base 1. The germline V gene supplies CDR1 SGHAT and CDR2 FQNNGV. The sample taken for sequencing was primary lung tumor tissue. Interpreted using the paper, the cell subset or site label stands for: primary lung tumor paired with brain metastasis. The receptor was derived from a donor aged 40 or over with non-small cell lung cancer. This sequence uses TRBV11-2 and TRBJ2-7; the D gene lacks a confident call. CDR3 loop: CASSDFWYEQYF. The nucleotide sequence reads as follows: TGTGCCAGCAGCGACTTTTGGTACGAGCAGTACTTC.